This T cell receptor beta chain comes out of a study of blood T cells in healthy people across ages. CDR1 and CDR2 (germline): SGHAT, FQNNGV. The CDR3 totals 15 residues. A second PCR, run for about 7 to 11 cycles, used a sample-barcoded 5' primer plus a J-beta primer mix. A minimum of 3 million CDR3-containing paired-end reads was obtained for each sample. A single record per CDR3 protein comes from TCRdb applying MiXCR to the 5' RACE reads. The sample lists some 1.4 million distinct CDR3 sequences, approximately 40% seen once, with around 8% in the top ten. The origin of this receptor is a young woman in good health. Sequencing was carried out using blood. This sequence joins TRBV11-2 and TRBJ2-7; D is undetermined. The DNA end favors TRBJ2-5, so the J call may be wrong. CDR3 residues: CASSLEGLGRETQYF. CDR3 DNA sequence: TGTGCCAGCAGCTTAGAAGGCCTTGGACGAGAGACCCAGTACTTC.